This T cell receptor beta chain was captured by sequencing in a study of blood T cell repertoires in COVID-19. Unmatched junction bases numbered 10, after V lost 2 bases and J lost 9 bases. CDR1 and CDR2 from the germline V gene are LGHDT and YNNKEL (reference sequence). The CDR3 spans 16 residues. Repertoires were generated with immunoSEQ multiplex PCR, while TCRdb's copy carries only in-frame clones and drops some. The repertoire includes 180,000 or so clones, roughly 88% of them detected once, and 2.5% to 3.5% sits in the top ten. Sequences were obtained from peripheral blood. The chain joins TRBV3-1 (or the pseudogene TRBV3-2) to TRBJ2-1; 10 nucleotides align to TRBD2. This receptor was identified in a man in his 60s with acute or convalescent COVID-19. For the CDR3, the DNA is TGTGCCAGCAGCCAATCCCCTAGCGGGAGTTTTGGTGAGCAGTTCTTC. This encodes CASSQSPSGSFGEQFF.